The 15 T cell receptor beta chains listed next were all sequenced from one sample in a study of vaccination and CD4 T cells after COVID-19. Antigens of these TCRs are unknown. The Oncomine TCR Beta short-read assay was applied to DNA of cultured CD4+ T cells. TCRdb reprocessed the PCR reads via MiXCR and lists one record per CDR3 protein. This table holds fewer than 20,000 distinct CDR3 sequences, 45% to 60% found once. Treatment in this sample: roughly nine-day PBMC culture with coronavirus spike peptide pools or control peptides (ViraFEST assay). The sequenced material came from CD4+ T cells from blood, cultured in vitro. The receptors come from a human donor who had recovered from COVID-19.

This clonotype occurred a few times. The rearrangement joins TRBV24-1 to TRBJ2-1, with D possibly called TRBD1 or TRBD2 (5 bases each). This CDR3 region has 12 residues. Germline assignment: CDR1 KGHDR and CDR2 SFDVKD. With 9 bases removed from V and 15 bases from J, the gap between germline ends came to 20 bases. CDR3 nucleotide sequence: TGTGCCACCTCGGGGCCACTAGAAAGGCCGTTCTTC. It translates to CATSGPLERPFF.

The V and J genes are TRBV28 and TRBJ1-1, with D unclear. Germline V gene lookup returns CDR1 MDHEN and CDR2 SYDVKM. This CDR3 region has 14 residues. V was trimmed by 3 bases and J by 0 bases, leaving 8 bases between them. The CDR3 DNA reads TGTGCCAGCAGTTTGGCAGGCATGAACACTGAAGCTTTCTTT. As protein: CASSLAGMNTEAFF.

The CDR3 protein is CSAPNTGASRSPLHF. The DNA of the CDR3 is TGCAGTGCTCCGAACACAGGGGCAAGCCGCTCACCCCTCCACTTT. This chain uses TRBV20-1 with TRBJ1-6; 7 bases are a match to TRBD1. V lost 5 bases to trimming and J lost 10 bases; unmatched junction nucleotides: 14. The length of the CDR3 is 15 residues. CDR1 and CDR2 (germline): DFQATT, SNEGSKA (reference sequence).

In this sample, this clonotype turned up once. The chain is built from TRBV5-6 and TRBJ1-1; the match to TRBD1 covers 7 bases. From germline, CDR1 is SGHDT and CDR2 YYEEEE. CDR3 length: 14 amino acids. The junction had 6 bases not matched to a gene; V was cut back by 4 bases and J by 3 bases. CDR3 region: CASSRTGADTEAFF. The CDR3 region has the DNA TGTGCCAGCAGCCGGACAGGCGCTGACACTGAAGCTTTCTTT.

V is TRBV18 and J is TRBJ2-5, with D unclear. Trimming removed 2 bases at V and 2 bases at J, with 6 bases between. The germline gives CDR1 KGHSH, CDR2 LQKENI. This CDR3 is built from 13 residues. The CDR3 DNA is TGTGCCAGCTCACCATTCAGACAAGAGACCCAGTACTTC. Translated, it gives CASSPFRQETQYF.

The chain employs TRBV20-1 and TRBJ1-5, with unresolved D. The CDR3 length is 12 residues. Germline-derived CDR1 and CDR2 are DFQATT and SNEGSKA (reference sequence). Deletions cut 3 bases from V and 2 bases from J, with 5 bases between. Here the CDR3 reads CSASPRNQPQHF. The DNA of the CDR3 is TGCAGTGCTAGTCCCCGCAATCAGCCCCAGCATTTT.

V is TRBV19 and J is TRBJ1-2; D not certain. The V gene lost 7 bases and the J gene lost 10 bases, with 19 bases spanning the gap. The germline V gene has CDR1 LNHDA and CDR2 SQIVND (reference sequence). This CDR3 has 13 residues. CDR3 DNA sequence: TGTGCCAGTAACGACCCCGCTTCGAGTCACTACACCTTC. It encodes CASNDPASSHYTF.

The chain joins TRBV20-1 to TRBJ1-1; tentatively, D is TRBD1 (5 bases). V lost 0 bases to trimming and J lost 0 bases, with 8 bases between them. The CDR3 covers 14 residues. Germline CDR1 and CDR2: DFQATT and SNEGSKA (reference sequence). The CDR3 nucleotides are TGCAGTGCTAGAGACCCAGGGATGAACACTGAAGCTTTCTTT. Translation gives CSARDPGMNTEAFF.

The CDR3 DNA reads as TGTGCCTGGAGTCGAGGACTGAACACTGAAGCTTTCTTT. Translation: CAWSRGLNTEAFF. V is TRBV30 and J is TRBJ1-1; D call uncertain. The germline V and J ends were trimmed by 2 bases and 0 bases, with 7 bases remaining between them. CDR3 size: 13 residues. CDR1 and CDR2 from the germline V gene are GTSNPN and SVGIG (reference sequence).

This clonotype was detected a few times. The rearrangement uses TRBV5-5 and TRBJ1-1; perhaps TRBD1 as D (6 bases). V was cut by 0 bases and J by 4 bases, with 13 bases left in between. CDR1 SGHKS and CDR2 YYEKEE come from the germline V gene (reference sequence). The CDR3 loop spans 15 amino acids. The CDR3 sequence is CASSLEGVGTTEAFF. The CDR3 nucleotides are TGTGCCAGCAGCTTGGAGGGGGTAGGGACCACTGAAGCTTTCTTT.

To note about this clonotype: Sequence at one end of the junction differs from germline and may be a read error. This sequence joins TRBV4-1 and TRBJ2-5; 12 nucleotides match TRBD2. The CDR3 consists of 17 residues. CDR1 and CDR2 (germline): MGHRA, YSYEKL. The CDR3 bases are TGTGCCAGCAGCCGTTGGACTAGCGGGGAGGGGCGAGAGACCCAGTACTTC. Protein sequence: CASSRWTSGEGRETQYF.

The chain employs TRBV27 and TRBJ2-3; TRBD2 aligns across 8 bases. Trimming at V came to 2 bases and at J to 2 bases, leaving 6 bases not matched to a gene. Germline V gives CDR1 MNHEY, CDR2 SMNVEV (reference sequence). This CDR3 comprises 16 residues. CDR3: CASSLSGGGYTDTQYF. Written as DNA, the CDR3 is TGTGCCAGCAGTTTAAGTGGCGGGGGGTACACAGATACGCAGTATTTT.

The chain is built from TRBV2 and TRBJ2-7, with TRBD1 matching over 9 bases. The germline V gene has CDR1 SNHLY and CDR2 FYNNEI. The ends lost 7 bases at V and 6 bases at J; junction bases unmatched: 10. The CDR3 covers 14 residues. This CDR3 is CASTLDRGVSEQYF. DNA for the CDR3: TGTGCCAGCACCTTGGACAGGGGTGTAAGCGAGCAGTACTTC. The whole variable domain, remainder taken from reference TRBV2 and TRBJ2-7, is EPEVTQTPSHQVTQMGQEVILRCVPISNHLYFYWYRQILGQKVEFLVSFYNNEISEKSEIFDDQFSVERPDGSNFTLKIRSTKLEDSAMYFCASTLDRGVSEQYFGPGTRLTVT.

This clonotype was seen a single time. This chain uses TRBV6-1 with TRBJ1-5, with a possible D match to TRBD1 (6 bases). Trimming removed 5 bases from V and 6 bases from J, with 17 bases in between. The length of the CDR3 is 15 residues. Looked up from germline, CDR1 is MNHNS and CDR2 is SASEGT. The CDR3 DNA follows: TGTGCCAGCAGTACTTCCGGGACAACTTTTCAGCCCCAGCATTTT. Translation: CASSTSGTTFQPQHF.

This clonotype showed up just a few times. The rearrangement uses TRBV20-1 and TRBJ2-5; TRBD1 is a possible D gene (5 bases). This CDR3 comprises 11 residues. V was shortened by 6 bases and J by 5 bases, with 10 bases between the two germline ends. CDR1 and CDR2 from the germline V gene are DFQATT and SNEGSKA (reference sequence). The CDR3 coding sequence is TGCAGTGCCAAGACAGTGGAGACCCAGTACTTC. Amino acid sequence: CSAKTVETQYF.